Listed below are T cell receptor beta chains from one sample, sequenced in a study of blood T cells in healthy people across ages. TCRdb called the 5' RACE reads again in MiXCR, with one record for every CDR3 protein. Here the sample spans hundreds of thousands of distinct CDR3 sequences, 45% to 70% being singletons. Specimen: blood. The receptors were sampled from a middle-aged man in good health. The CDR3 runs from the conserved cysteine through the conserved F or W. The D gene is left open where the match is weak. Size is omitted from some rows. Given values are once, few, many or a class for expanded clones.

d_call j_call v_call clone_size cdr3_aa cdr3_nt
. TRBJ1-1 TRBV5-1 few CASRGGAGPNTEAFF TGCGCCAGCAGGGGGGGAGCCGGGCCGAACACTGAAGCTTTCTTT
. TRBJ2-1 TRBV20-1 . CSARDQRTYSYNEQFF TGCAGTGCTAGAGATCAAAGGACCTACTCCTACAATGAGCAGTTCTTC
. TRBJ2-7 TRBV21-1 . CASSKPWVVVCYEQYF TGTGCCAGCAGCAAACCGTGGGTAGTTGTTTGCTACGAGCAGTACTTC
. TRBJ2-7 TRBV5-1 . CASSLVWGLSSYEQYF TGCGCCAGCAGCTTGGTATGGGGACTGAGCTCCTACGAGCAGTACTTC
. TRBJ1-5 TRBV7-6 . CASSTGHLRSNQPQHF TGTGCCAGCAGCACGGGACACTTAAGATCCAATCAGCCCCAGCATTTT
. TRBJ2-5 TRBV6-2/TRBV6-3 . CASSYSTARINEQYF TGTGCCAGCAGTTACTCGACCGCCAGGATCAATGAGCAGTACTTC
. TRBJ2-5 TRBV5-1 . CASSPMSGETQYF TGCGCCAGCAGCCCAATGTCCGGGGAGACCCAGTACTTC
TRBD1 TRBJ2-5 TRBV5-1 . CASSRGQRTGETQYF TGCGCCAGCAGCAGGGGACAGAGGACTGGGGAGACCCAGTACTTC
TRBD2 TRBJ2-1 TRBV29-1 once CSVAFRGDLAGLNNEQFF TGCAGCGTTGCTTTTAGGGGGGACTTAGCGGGGCTTAACAATGAGCAGTTCTTC
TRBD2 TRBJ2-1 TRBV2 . CASSPSGTSGHKINNEQFF TGTGCCAGCAGTCCCAGCGGGACTAGCGGACATAAGATCAACAATGAGCAGTTCTTC
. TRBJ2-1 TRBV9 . CASSVVGARDEQFF TGTGCCAGCAGCGTAGTGGGGGCTCGGGATGAGCAGTTCTTC
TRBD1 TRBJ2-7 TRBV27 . CASSPQTGTYEQYF TGTGCCAGCAGTCCTCAGACAGGGACCTACGAGCAGTACTTC
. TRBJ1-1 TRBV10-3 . CAISESGRAGDTEAFF TGTGCCATCAGTGAGTCAGGAAGGGCTGGGGACACTGAAGCTTTCTTT
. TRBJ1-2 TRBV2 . CASSGDRANYGYTF TGTGCCAGCAGTGGCGACAGAGCTAACTATGGCTACACCTTC
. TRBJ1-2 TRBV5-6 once CASSLASEGYGYTF TGTGCCAGCAGCTTGGCCTCGGAGGGCTATGGCTACACCTTC
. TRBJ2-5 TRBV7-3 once CASSLSQGPEETQYF TGTGCCAGCAGCTTATCCCAGGGCCCCGAAGAGACCCAGTACTTC
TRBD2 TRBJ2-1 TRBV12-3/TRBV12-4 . CASSTWSRVVAGGNEQFF TGTGCCAGCAGTACCTGGTCTCGTGTGGTAGCGGGAGGTAATGAGCAGTTCTTC
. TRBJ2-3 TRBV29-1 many CSVQNFRGEGDTQYF TGCAGCGTTCAAAACTTCAGGGGTGAGGGAGATACGCAGTATTTT
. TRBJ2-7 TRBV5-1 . CASSSWTPILARSYEQYF TGCGCCAGCAGCTCTTGGACCCCGATTCTAGCGCGATCCTACGAGCAGTACTTC
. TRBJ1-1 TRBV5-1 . CASSPGGRGTVLSTEAFF TGCGCCAGCAGCCCGGGGGGCAGGGGAACGGTCCTGAGCACTGAAGCTTTCTTT
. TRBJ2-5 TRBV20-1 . CSAKLGGETQYF TGCAGTGCCAAACTTGGGGGGGAGACCCAGTACTTC
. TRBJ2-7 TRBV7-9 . CASGRVGEQYF TGTGCCAGCGGTAGGGTAGGCGAGCAGTACTTC
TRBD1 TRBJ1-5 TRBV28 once CASKEAGGHTGGDQPQHF TGTGCCAGCAAGGAGGCCGGAGGGCACACAGGGGGCGACCAGCCCCAGCATTTT
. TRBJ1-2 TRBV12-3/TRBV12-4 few CASSYYVGAGGYTF TGTGCCAGCAGTTATTACGTGGGGGCGGGTGGCTACACCTTC
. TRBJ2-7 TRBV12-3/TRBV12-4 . CASSSPLGSREQYF TGTGCCAGCAGTTCCCCCCTCGGGAGCCGCGAGCAGTACTTC
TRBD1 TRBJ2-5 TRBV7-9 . CASSSTAAGGPETQYF TGTGCCAGCAGCAGTACAGCGGCAGGGGGCCCGGAGACCCAGTACTTC
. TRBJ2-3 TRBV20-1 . CSAIPLGRSTDTQYF TGCAGTGCTATCCCTCTCGGGAGATCCACAGATACGCAGTATTTT
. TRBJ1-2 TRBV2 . CASSGFDYGYTF TGTGCCAGCAGCGGCTTCGACTATGGCTACACCTTC
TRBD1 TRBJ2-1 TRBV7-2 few CASTFRQGNEQFF TGTGCCAGCACCTTCCGACAGGGAAATGAGCAGTTCTTC
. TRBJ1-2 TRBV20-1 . CSAPGRESYGYTF TGCAGTGCCCCCGGCCGCGAGAGCTATGGCTACACCTTC
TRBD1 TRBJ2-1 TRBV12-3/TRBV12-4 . CASTRIGTGLRDEQFF TGTGCCAGCACCCGCATTGGGACAGGGCTCCGGGATGAGCAGTTCTTC
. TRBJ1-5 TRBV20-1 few CSASKLTGQLYQPQHF TGCAGTGCTAGTAAGTTAACAGGACAGCTCTATCAGCCCCAGCATTTT
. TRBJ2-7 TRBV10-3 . CAISQPPDRRSYEQYF TGTGCCATCAGCCAGCCCCCCGACAGGAGGTCCTACGAGCAGTACTTC
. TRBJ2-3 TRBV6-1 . CASSERDLGDTQYF TGTGCCAGCAGTGAACGGGATCTGGGAGATACGCAGTATTTT
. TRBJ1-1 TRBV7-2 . CASKVWGATEAFF TGTGCCAGCAAAGTATGGGGGGCCACTGAAGCTTTCTTT
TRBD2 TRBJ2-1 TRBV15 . CATSRGRGSSGNGYEQFF TGTGCCACCAGCAGAGGCCGTGGGTCTAGCGGGAATGGCTATGAGCAGTTCTTC
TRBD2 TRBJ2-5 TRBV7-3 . CASSTGTSLMNEQYF TGTGCCAGCAGCACCGGGACTAGCCTCATGAATGAGCAGTACTTC
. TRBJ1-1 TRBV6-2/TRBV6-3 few CASSQGLGFTEAFF TGTGCCAGCAGTCAGGGGTTGGGCTTCACTGAAGCTTTCTTT
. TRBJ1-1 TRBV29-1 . CSAPARGVTEAFF TGCAGCGCGCCGGCCAGGGGAGTCACTGAAGCTTTCTTT
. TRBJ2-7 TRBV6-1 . CASGESGALYEQYF TGTGCCAGCGGAGAGTCGGGGGCTCTCTACGAGCAGTACTTC
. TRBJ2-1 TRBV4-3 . CASSQGPATTIYNEQFF TGCGCCAGCAGCCAAGGGCCGGCGACTACAATCTACAATGAGCAGTTCTTC
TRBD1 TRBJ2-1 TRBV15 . CATETRQGISHEQFF TGTGCCACCGAAACAAGACAGGGTATATCCCATGAGCAGTTCTTC
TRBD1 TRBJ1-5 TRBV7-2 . CASSAQGARSNQPQHF TGTGCCAGCAGCGCACAGGGGGCGCGGAGCAATCAGCCCCAGCATTTT
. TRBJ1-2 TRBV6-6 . CASKLRDYGYTF TGTGCCAGCAAACTCAGGGACTATGGCTACACCTTC
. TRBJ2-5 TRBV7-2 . CASSPSGWETQYF TGTGCCAGCAGCCCTAGTGGGTGGGAGACCCAGTACTTC
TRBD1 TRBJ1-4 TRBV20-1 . CSASRTGSTNEKLFF TGCAGTGCTAGTCGGACAGGCTCAACTAATGAAAAACTGTTTTTT